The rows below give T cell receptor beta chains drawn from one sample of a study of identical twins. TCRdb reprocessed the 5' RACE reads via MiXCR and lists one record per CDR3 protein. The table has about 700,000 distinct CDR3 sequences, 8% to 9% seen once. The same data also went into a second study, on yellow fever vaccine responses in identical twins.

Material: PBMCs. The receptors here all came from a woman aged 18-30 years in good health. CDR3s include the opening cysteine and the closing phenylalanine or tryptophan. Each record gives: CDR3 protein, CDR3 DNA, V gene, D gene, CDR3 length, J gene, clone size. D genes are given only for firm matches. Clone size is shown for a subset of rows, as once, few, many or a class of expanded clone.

CASGGTEYNEQFF | TGTGCCAGCGGAGGGACAGAGTACAATGAGCAGTTCTTC | TRBV12-3/TRBV12-4 | - | 13 | TRBJ2-1 | many
CASSSGPGGRTEAFF | TGTGCCAGCAGCTCGGGACCGGGGGGCCGAACTGAAGCTTTCTTT | TRBV7-2 | - | 15 | TRBJ1-1 | many
CASLASGGHTGELFF | TGTGCCAGCCTGGCCTCCGGGGGGCACACCGGGGAGCTGTTTTTT | TRBV12-3/TRBV12-4 | - | 15 | TRBJ2-2 | many
CASSSVGWSRNTIYF | TGTGCCAGCAGTTCTGTAGGGTGGTCTCGAAACACCATATATTTT | TRBV12-3/TRBV12-4 | - | 15 | TRBJ1-3 | -
CARLHTGSQYF | TGTGCCAGGCTTCACACAGGGTCCCAGTACTTC | TRBV28 | - | 11 | TRBJ2-5 | -
CASSDPRAGELFF | TGTGCCAGCAGTGATCCCAGGGCCGGGGAGCTGTTTTTT | TRBV28 | - | 13 | TRBJ2-2 | -
CASSVDAYGYTF | TGTGCCAGCAGCGTAGACGCGTATGGCTACACCTTC | TRBV9 | - | 12 | TRBJ1-2 | few
CSVVGGYSYEQYF | TGCAGCGTTGTAGGGGGTTACTCCTACGAGCAGTACTTC | TRBV29-1 | - | 13 | TRBJ2-7 | many
CASSFQAGSSYNEQFF | TGTGCCAGCAGTTTCCAGGCCGGAAGCTCCTACAATGAGCAGTTCTTC | TRBV28 | - | 16 | TRBJ2-1 | few
CASSLGRVNTEAFF | TGCGCCAGCAGCCTGGGACGGGTGAACACTGAAGCTTTCTTT | TRBV5-1 | - | 14 | TRBJ1-1 | many
CASSPGGHSSQYF | TGTGCCAGCAGCCCAGGGGGACACAGCTCCCAGTACTTC | TRBV7-2 | TRBD1 | 13 | TRBJ2-5 | few
CASSLVGGGRNEQFF | TGTGCCAGCAGCTTAGTTGGGGGGGGGCGAAATGAGCAGTTCTTC | TRBV7-2 | - | 15 | TRBJ2-1 | few